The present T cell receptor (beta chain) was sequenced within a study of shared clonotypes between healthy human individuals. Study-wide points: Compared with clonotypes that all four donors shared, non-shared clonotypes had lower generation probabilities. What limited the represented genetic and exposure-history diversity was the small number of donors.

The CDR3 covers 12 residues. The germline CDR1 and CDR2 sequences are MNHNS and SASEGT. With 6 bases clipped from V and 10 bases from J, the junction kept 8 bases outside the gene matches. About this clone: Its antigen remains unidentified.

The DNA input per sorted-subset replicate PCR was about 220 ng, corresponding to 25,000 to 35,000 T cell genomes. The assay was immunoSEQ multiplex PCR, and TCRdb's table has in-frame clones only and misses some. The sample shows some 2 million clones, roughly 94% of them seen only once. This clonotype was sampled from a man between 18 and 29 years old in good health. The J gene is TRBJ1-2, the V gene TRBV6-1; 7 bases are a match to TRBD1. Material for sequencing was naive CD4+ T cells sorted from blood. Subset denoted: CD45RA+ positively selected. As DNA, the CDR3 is TGTGCCAGCAGGACCACTGACAGGGCCTACACCTTC. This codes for CASRTTDRAYTF.